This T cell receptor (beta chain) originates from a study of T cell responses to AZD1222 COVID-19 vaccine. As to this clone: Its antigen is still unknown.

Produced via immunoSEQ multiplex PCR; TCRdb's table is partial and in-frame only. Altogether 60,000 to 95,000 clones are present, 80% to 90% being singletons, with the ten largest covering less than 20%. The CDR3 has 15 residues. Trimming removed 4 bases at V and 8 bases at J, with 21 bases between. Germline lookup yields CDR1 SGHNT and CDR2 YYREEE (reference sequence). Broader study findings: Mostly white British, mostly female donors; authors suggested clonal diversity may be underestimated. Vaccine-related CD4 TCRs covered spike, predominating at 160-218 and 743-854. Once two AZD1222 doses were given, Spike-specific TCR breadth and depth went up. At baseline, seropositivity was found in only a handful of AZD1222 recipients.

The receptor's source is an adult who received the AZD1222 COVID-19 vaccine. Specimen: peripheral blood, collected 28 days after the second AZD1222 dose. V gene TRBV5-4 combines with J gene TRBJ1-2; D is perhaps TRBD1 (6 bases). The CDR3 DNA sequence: TGTGCCAGCAGCCCACCCGGGACATTACCCATGGGCTACACCTTC. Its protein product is CASSPPGTLPMGYTF.